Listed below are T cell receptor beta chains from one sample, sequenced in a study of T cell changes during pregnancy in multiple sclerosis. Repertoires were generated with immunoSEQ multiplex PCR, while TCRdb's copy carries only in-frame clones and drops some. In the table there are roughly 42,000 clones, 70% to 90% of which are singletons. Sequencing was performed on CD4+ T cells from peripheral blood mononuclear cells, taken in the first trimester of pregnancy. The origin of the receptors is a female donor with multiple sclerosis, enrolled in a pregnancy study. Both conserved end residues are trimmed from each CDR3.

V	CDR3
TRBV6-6	ASSYGQATDTQY
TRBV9	ASSVVGSAEAF
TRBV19	ASKGQGVAAEAF
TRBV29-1	SVEWDSLGGEQF
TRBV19	ASSIEGVRYGYT
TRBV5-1	ASSLGLAGYTDTQY
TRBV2	ASSEGWGRAKDTQY
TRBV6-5	ASSSSGSTDTQY
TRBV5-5	ASSLEGQGYEQY
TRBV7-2	ASSLTRTQY
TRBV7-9	ASSRGTGESGELF
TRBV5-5	ASSLIVTSGSVLGTQY
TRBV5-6	ASSFLRGETQY
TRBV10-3	AIRPGTSGYNEQF
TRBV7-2	ASSFSGSGMATQY
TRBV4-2	ASSQRAGGGTDTQY
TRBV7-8	ASSLRGSYGYT
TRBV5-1	ASSSGGTTGNEAF
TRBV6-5	ASSYGGYGTEAF
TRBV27	ASSFTANGNTIY
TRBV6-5	ASQGGRYNEQF
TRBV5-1	ASSRGTSARETQY
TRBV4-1	ASSPEQDRNTEAF
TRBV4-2	ASTDPGAYEQY
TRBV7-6	ASSLAGQGAEQY
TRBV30	AWSWQFGEKLF
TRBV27	ASRRPLGSSYNEQF
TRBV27	ASSFREAAYEQY
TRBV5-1	ASRRGQGSDTQY
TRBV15	ATSRDSAYGNEQF
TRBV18	ASSTYSGTEAF
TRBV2	ASSMNRVAEQY
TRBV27	ASSLSGVIITDTQY
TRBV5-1	ASSLDRGRADTQY
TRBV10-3	AISESALPGGNYGYT